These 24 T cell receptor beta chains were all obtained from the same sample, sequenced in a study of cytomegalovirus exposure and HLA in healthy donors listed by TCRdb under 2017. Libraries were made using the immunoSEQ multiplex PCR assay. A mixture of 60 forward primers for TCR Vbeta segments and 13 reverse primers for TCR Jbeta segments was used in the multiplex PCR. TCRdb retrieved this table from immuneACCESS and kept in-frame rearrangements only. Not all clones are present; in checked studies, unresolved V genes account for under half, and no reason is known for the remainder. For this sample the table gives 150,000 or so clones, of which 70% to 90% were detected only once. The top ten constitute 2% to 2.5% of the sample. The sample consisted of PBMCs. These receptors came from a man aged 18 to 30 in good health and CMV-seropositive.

DNA of the CDR3: TGTGCCAGCAGCCAAGGTTGGCAGGGCCGAATAAAAGCTTTCTTT. Its translation is CASSQGWQGRIKAFF. V usage is TRBV14 and J usage is TRBJ1-1, with D possibly matching TRBD1 (5 bases). V was clipped by 1 base and J by 9 bases, with 18 bases between them. This CDR3 comprises 15 residues. Looked up from germline, CDR1 is SGHDN and CDR2 is FVKESK.

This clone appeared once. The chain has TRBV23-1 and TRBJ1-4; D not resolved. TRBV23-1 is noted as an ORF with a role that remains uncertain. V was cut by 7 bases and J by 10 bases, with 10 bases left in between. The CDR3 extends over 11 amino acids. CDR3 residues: CASTVGRKLFF. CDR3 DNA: TGCGCCAGCACGGTGGGCCGAAAACTGTTTTTT.

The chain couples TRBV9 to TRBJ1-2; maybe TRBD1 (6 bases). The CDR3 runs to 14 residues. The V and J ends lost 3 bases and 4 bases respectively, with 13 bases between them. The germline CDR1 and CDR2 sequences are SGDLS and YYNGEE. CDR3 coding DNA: TGTGCCAGCAGCGCTCAGGGGCGAAGCTATGGCTACACCTTC. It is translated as CASSAQGRSYGYTF.

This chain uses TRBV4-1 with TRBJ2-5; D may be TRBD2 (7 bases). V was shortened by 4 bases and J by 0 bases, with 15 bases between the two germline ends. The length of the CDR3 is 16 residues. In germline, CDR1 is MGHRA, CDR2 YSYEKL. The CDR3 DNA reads TGCGCCAGCAGCCCCCCGGGGGGCCGGGACCAAGAGACCCAGTACTTC. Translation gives CASSPPGGRDQETQYF.

This CDR3 reads CASSLGTGGNYEQYF. The CDR3 DNA is TGTGCCAGCAGCTTAGGGACAGGGGGAAACTACGAGCAGTACTTC. The J gene is TRBJ2-7, the V gene TRBV7-8; 10 bases match TRBD1. Looked up from germline, CDR1 is SGHVS and CDR2 is FQNEAQ. J was trimmed by 3 bases and V by 1 base; bases with no gene match: 3. CDR3 length: 15 residues.

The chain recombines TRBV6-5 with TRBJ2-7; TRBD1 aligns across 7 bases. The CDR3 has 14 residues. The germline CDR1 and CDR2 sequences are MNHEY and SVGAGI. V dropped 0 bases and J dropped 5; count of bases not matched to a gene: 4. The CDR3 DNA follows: TGTGCCAGCAGTTACTCACAGGGGTTCGACGAGCAGTACTTC. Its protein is CASSYSQGFDEQYF.

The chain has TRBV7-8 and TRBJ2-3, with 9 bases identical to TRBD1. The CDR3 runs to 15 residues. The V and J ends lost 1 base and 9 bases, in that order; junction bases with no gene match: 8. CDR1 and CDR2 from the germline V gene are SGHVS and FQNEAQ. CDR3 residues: CASSLGGTGIETQYF. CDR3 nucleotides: TGTGCCAGCAGCTTAGGAGGGACAGGGATAGAGACGCAGTATTTT.

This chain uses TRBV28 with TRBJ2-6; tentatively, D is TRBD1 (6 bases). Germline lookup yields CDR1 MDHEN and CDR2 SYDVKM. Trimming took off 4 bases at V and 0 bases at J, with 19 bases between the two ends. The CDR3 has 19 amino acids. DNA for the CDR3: TGTGCCAGCAGTTCCCTAATCTGGACAGCAACCTCTGGGGCCAACGTCCTGACTTTC. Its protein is CASSSLIWTATSGANVLTF.

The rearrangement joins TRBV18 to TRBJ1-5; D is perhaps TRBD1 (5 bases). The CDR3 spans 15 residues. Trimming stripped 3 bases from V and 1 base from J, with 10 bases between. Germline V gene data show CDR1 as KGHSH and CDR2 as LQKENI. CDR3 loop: CASSPQGLSNQPQHF. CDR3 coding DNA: TGTGCCAGCTCACCGCAGGGTCTGAGCAATCAGCCCCAGCATTTT.

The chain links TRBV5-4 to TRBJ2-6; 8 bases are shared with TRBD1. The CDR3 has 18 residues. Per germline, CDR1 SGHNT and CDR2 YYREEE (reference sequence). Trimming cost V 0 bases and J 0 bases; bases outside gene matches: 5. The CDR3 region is CASSLVGQAHSGANVLTF. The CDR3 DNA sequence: TGTGCCAGCAGCTTGGTGGGACAGGCACACTCTGGGGCCAACGTCCTGACTTTC.

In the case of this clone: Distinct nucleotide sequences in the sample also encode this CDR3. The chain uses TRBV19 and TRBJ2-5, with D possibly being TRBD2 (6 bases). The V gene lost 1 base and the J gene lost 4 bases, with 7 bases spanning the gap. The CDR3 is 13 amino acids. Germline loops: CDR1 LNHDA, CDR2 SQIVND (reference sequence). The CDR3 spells CASSIVGGETQYF. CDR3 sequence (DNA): TGTGCCAGTAGTATAGTGGGGGGAGAGACCCAGTACTTC.

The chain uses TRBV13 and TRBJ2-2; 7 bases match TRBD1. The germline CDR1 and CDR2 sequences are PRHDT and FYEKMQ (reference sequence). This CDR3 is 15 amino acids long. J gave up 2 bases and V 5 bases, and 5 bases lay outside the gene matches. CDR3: CASSGDRTNTGELFF. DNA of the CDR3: TGTGCCAGCAGCGGGGACAGAACCAACACCGGGGAGCTGTTTTTT. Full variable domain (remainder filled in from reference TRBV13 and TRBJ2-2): AAGVIQSPRHLIKEKRETATLKCYPIPRHDTVYWYQQGPGQDPQFLISFYEKMQSDKGSIPDRFSAQQFSDYHSELNMSSLELGDSALYFCASSGDRTNTGELFFGEGSRLTVL.

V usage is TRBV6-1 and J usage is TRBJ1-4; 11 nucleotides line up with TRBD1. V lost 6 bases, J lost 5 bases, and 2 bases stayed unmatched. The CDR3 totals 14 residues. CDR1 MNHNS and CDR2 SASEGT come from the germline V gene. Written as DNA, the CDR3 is TGTGCCAGCAGGGACAGGGGGCGAAATGAAAAACTGTTTTTT. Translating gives CASRDRGRNEKLFF.

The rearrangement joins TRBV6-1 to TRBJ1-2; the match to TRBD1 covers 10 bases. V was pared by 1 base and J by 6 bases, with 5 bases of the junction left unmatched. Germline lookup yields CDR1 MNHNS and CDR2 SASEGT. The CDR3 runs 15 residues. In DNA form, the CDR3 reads TGTGCCAGCAGTGAAGTAGGAGGACAGGGGGATGGCTACACCTTC. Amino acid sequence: CASSEVGGQGDGYTF.

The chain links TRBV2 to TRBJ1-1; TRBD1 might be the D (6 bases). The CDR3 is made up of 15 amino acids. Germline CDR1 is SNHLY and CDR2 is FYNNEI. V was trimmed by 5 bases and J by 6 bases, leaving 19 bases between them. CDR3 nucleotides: TGTGCCAGCAGTCACGACAACAGGGTAGTCGCTGAAGCTTTCTTT. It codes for CASSHDNRVVAEAFF.

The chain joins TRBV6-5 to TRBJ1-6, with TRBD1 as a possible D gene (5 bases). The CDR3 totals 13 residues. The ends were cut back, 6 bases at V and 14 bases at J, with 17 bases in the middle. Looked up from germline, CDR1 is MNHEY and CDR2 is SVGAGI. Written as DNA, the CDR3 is TGTGCCAGCAGCGGGACTACAGGACGATCCCTCCACTTT. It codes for CASSGTTGRSLHF.

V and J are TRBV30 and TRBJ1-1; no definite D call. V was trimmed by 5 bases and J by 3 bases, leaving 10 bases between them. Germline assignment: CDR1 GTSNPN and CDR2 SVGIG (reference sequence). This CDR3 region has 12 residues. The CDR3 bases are TGTGCCTGGCAGTTTGGAGACACTGAAGCTTTCTTT. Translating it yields CAWQFGDTEAFF.

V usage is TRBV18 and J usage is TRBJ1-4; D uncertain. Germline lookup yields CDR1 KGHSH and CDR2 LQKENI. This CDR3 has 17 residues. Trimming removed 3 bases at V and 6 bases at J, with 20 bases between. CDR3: CASSPARRRVEDEKLFF. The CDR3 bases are TGTGCCAGCTCACCGGCCCGTCGTCGGGTTGAGGATGAAAAACTGTTTTTT.

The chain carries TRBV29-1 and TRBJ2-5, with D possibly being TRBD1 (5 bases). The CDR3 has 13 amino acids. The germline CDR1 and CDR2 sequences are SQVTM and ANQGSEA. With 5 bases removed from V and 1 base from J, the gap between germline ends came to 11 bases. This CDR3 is CSVTGQVQETQYF. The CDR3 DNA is TGCAGCGTTACCGGACAAGTCCAAGAGACCCAGTACTTC.

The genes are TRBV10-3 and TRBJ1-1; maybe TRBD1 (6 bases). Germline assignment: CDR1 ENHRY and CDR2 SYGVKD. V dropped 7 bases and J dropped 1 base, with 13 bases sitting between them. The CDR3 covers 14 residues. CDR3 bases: TGTGCCATCAACCGACAGGAGCCGAACACTGAAGCTTTCTTT. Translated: CAINRQEPNTEAFF.

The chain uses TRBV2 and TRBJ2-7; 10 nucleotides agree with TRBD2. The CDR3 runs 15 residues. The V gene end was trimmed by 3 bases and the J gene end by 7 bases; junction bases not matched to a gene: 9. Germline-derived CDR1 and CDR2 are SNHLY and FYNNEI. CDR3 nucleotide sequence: TGTGCCAGCAGTGAGGCTAGCGGGGGATTGGGTGAGCAGTACTTC. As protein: CASSEASGGLGEQYF.

The CDR3 DNA follows: TGCGCCAGCAGCTTGGGACAGGGCTGGTTCACTGAAGCTTTCTTT. It is translated as CASSLGQGWFTEAFF. The chain links TRBV5-1 to TRBJ1-1; 7 bases match TRBD1. The length of the CDR3 is 15 residues. CDR1 is SGHRS and CDR2 is YFSETQ in the germline V gene. V lost 0 bases and J lost 4; bases outside the gene matches: 6. The full variable domain, rest sourced from reference TRBV5-1 and TRBJ1-1, is KAGVTQTPRYLIKTRGQQVTLSCSPISGHRSVSWYQQTPGQGLQFLFEYFSETQRNKGNFPGRFSGRQFSNSRSEMNVSTLELGDSALYLCASSLGQGWFTEAFFGQGTRLTVV.

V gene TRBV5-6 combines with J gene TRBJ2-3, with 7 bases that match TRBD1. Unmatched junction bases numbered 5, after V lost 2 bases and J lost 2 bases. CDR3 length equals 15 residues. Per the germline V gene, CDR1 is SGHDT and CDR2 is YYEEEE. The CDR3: CASSLQGIDTDTQYF. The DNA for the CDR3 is TGTGCCAGCAGCTTACAGGGGATTGACACAGATACGCAGTATTTT. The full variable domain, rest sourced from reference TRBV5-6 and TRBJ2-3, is DAGVTQSPTHLIKTRGQQVTLRCSPKSGHDTVSWYQQALGQGPQFIFQYYEEEERQRGNFPDRFSGHQFPNYSSELNVNALLLGDSALYLCASSLQGIDTDTQYFGPGTRLTVL.

The CDR3 region is CASREGQGNQPQHF. In DNA form, the CDR3 reads TGTGCCAGCAGAGAGGGCCAGGGCAATCAGCCCCAGCATTTT. The rearrangement joins TRBV6-1 to TRBJ1-5; D uncertain. Looked up from germline, CDR1 is MNHNS and CDR2 is SASEGT. The CDR3 covers 14 residues. The V end was cut by 6 bases, the J end by 2 bases, with 11 bases between.